Below, one TCR beta chain is given with its context. Its antigen target is currently unknown. No base quality information exists; no much larger clone differs at one position. This specimen belongs to a study of OX40 agonist ivuxolimab in advanced cancers. Broadly, across the study: Ivuxolimab, which targeted the costimulatory receptor OX40 (CD134), was an agonistic, fully human IgG2 monoclonal antibody. Intravenous ivuxolimab was administered to patients every 2 weeks at six dose levels: 0.01, 0.1, 0.3, 1.5, 3 and 10 mg/kg. Of the approximately 50 patients in dose escalation, 19 had hepatocellular carcinoma, roughly 15 had melanoma, 9 had renal cell carcinoma and 9 had head and neck cancer. In the dose-escalation cohort, around four fifths of patients were male, and the mean age was approximately 60 years, with a range of roughly 23 to 85. Patients were allowed to have had prior anti-PD-1, anti-PD-L1 or anti-CTLA-4 therapy, and 30% to 50% of the dose-escalation patients had previously received checkpoint inhibitors. Partial responses occurred in three dose-escalation patients: two with cutaneous melanoma and one with hepatocellular carcinoma. The point of sequencing TCRbeta in the periphery was to test whether ivuxolimab changed TCR sequence diversity and drove clonal T-cell expansion. The paper covers the monotherapy dose-escalation part of the phase I ivuxolimab trial, which included N of about 56 patients.

Genomic DNA was isolated from the sorted cells so that the TCRbeta CDR3 region could be sequenced. The immunoSEQ Assay was used to sequence the TCRbeta CDR3 regions. TCRdb obtained this table from immuneACCESS and retained in-frame rearrangements with V and J assigned. These tables miss some clones; where compared with another copy, unresolved V genes account for less than half of the shortfall, and the remainder is unexplained. The table for this sample lists some 27,000 clones; approximately 83% of them were counted only once. About 16% of the sample belongs to the ten largest clones. Patients with autoimmune disease history or receiving systemic immunosuppression were excluded from the trial. In every dose cohort, peripheral blood was drawn for TCR sequencing at baseline, cycle 4 day 1, and cycle 7 day 1. The samples were taken from a phase I, first-in-human, multicenter, open-label dose-escalation trial of ivuxolimab. Adults with locally advanced or metastatic melanoma, renal cell carcinoma, hepatocellular carcinoma or head and neck squamous cell carcinoma were enrolled in the trial. Before TCR sequencing, CD4+ T cells and CD8+ T cells were sorted from peripheral blood as separate populations.

CDR1 is given as SGDLS and CDR2 as YYNGEE, both from the germline V gene. Measured from the cysteine to the phenylalanine, the CDR3 is 16 residues long. The entry retains the CDR3 DNA only, 48 bases that are in frame from base 1. Unmatched junction bases come to 7, with V trimmed by 0 bases and J by 3 bases. Overall study outcomes, separate from this receptor: Low levels of normalized T-cell clonal expansion were also seen in some patients who did not respond. On average, CD8+ T cells showed more expanded clones than CD4+ T cells after ivuxolimab. Antigen specificity was not determined for the clonally expanded peripheral T cells. In the 0.1-3.0 mg/kg groups, partial responders were among the patients with the lowest normalized peripheral clonal expansion, particularly in CD8+ T cells. At doses from 0.1 to 3.0 mg/kg, clonal expansion was seen in both CD4+ and CD8+ blood T cells between baseline and week 6.

The source was CD4+ or CD8+ T cells sorted from blood, collected in a trial of the OX40 agonist ivuxolimab. This clonotype was sampled from an adult with an advanced solid tumor such as melanoma, head and neck, liver or kidney cancer. The V and J segments used are TRBV9 and TRBJ1-1; the central 8 bases match TRBD1. CDR3 reads: CASSVVGQGAHTEAFF. The DNA sequence reads TGTGCCAGCAGCGTAGTGGGGCAGGGGGCCCACACTGAAGCTTTCTTT.